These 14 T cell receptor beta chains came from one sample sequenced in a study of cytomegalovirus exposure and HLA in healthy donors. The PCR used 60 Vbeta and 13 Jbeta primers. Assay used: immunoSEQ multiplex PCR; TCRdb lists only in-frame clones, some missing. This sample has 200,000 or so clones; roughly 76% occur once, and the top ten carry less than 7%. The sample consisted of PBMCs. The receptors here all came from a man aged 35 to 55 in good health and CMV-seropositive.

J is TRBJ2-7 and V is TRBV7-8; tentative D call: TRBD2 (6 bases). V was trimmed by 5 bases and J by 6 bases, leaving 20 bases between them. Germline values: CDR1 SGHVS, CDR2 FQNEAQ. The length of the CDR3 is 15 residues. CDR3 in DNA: TGTGCCAGCAGCGAACTGCGGGGCCTCACCACCGAGCAGTACTTC. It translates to CASSELRGLTTEQYF.

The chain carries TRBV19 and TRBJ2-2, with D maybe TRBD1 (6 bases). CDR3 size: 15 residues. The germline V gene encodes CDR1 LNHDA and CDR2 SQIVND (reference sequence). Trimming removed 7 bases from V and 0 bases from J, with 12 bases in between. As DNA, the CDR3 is TGTGCCAGTACCCCACAGGGCCCGAACACCGGGGAGCTGTTTTTT. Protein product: CASTPQGPNTGELFF.

CDR3 loop: CASSWTGGATEAFF. The CDR3 DNA sequence: TGTGCCAGCAGTTGGACAGGGGGCGCGACTGAAGCTTTCTTT. The J gene is TRBJ1-1, the V gene TRBV27; 11 bases map to TRBD1. CDR1 is MNHEY and CDR2 is SMNVEV in the germline V gene (reference sequence). Trimming removed 4 bases from V and 5 bases from J; junction bases left unmatched: 3. The CDR3 extends over 14 amino acids.

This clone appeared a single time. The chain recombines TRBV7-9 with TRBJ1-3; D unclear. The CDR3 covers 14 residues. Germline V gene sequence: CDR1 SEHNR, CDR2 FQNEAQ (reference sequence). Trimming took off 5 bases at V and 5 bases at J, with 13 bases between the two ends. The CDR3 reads CASSTLARRNTIYF. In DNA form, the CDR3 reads TGTGCCAGCAGCACTCTCGCGAGGCGAAACACCATATATTTT.

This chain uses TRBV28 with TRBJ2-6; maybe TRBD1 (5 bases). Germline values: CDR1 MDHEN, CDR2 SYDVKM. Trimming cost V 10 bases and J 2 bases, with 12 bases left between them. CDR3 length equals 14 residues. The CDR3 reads CAIQGAAGANVLTF. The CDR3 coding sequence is TGTGCCATTCAAGGGGCGGCTGGGGCCAACGTCCTGACTTTC.

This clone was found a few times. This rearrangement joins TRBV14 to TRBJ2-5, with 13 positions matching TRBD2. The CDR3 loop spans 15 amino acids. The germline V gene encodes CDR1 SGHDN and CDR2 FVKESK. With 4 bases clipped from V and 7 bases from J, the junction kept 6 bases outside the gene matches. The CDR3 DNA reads TGTGCCAGCAGCCCCCGGACTAGCGGGGGTGGGACCCAGTACTTC. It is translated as CASSPRTSGGGTQYF.

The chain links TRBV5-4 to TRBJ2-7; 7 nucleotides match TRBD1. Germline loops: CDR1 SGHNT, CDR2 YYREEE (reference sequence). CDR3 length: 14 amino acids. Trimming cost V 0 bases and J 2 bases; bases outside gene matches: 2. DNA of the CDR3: TGTGCCAGCAGCTTGGACAGGGGTACCTACGAGCAGTACTTC. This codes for CASSLDRGTYEQYF.

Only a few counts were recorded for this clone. The CDR3 sequence: CASSDPATGWSKNIQYF. As DNA, the CDR3 is TGTGCCAGCAGTGACCCGGCGACAGGGTGGTCCAAAAACATTCAGTACTTC. This chain joins TRBV6-1 and TRBJ2-4, with 7 nucleotides matching TRBD1. After removal of 3 bases from V and 2 bases from J, the junction contained 10 bases not matched to a gene. The length of the CDR3 is 17 residues. Per the germline V gene, CDR1 is MNHNS and CDR2 is SASEGT.

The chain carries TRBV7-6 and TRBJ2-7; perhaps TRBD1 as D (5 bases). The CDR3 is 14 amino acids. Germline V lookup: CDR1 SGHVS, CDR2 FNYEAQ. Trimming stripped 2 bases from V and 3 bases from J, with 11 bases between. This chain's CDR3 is CASSLSDSFYEQYF. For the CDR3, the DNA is TGTGCCAGCAGCTTAAGTGACAGCTTCTACGAGCAGTACTTC.

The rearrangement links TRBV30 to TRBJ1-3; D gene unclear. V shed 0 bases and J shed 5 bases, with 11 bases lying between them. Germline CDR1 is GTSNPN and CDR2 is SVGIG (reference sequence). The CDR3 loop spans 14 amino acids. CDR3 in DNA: TGTGCCTGGAGTGTACCAGGTTCCCGAAACACCATATATTTT. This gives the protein CAWSVPGSRNTIYF. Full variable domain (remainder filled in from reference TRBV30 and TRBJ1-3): SQTIHQWPATLVQPVGSPLSLECTVEGTSNPNLYWYRQAAGRGLQLLFYSVGIGQISSEVPQNLSASRPQDRQFILSSKKLLLSDSGFYLCAWSVPGSRNTIYFGEGSWLTVV.

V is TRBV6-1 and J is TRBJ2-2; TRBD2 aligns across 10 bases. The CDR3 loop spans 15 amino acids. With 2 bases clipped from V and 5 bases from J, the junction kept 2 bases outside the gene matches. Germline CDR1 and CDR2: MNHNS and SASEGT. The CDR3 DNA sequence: TGTGCCAGCAGTGAACTAGCGGGGGCTACCGGGGAGCTGTTTTTT. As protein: CASSELAGATGELFF.

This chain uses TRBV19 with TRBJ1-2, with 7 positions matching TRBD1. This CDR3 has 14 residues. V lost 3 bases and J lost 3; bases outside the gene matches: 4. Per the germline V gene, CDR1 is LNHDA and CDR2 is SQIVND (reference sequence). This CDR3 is CASSIDRVDYGYTF. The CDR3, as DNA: TGTGCCAGTAGTATCGACAGGGTGGACTATGGCTACACCTTC.

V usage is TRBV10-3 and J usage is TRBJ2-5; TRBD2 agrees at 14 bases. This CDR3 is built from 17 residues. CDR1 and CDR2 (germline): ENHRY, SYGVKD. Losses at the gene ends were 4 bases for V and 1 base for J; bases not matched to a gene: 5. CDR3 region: CAISAGTSGGIQETQYF. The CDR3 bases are TGTGCCATCAGTGCCGGGACTAGCGGGGGAATCCAAGAGACCCAGTACTTC.

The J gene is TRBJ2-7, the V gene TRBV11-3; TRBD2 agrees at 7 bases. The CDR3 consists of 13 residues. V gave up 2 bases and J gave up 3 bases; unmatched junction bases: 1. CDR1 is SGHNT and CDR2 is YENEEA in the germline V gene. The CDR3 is CASSLQRGYEQYF. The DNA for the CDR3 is TGTGCCAGCAGCTTACAGCGGGGCTACGAGCAGTACTTC.